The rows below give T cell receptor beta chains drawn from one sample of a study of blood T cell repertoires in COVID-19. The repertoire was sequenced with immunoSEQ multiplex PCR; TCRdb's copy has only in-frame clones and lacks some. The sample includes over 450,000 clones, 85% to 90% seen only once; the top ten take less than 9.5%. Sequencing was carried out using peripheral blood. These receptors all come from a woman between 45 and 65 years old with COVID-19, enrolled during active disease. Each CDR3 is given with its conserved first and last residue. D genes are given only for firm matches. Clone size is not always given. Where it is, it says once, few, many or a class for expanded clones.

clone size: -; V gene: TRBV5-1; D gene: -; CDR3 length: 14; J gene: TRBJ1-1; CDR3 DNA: TGCGCCAGCAGCCTCACCCAGGGGCAAGATGAAGCTTTCTTT; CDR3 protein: CASSLTQGQDEAFF
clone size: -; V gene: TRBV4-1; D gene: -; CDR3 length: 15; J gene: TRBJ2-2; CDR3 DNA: TGCGCCAGCAGCTCGGACTACCTGAACACCGGGGAGCTGTTTTTT; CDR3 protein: CASSSDYLNTGELFF
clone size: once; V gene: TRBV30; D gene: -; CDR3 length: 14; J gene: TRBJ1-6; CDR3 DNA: TGTGCCTTAACGATGGCTTCCTCTAATTCACCCCTCCACTTT; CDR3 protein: CALTMASSNSPLHF
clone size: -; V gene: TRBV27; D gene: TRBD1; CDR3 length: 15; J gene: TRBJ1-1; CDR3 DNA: TGTGCCAGCAGTCATAGGACAGGGGGGGGGTCTGAAGCTTTCTTT; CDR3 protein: CASSHRTGGGSEAFF
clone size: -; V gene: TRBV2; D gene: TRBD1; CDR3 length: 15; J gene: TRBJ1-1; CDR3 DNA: TGTGCCAGCAGTCCATTTGACAGGGGGGGTACTGAAGCTTTCTTT; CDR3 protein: CASSPFDRGGTEAFF
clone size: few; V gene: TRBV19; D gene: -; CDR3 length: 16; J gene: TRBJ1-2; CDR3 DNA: TGTGCCAGTAGTACCTTTACCGAGATTCCTAACTATGGCTACACCTTC; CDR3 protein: CASSTFTEIPNYGYTF
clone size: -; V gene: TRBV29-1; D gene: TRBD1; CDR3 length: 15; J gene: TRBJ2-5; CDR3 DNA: TGCAGCGTTGGGCGGGACAGGGTAGCGTTGGAGACCCAGTACTTC; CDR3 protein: CSVGRDRVALETQYF
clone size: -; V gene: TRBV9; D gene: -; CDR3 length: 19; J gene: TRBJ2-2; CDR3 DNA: TGTGCCAGCAGCGTAGGAGGTTCCCCGGGGACATTGAGCACCGGGGAGCTGTTTTTT; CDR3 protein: CASSVGGSPGTLSTGELFF
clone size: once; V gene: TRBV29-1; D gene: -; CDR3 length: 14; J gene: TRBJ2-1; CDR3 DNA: TGCAGCGTTGAGTACGTTAGCTCCTACAATGAGCAGTTCTTC; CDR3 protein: CSVEYVSSYNEQFF
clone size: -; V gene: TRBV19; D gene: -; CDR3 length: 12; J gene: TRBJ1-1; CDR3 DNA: TGTGCCAGTAGTATAGGTCGGACTGAAGCTTTCTTT; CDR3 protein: CASSIGRTEAFF
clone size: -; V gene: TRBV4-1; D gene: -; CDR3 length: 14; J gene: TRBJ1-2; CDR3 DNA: TGCGCCAGCAGCCGCCCAAGGGAGGACCTAGGCTACACCTTC; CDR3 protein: CASSRPREDLGYTF